The TCR beta chain under discussion was sequenced for a study of Tregs in tolerant kidney transplant recipients. Points from the study as a whole: Activated donor B cell expansion appeared to reveal the most relevant donor-specific TCRbeta repertoire. Tolerant patients' donor-specific Tregs expanded beyond overall Tregs, suggesting antigen-driven growth.

The CDR3 spans 12 residues. Deletions cut 8 bases from V and 9 bases from J, with 16 bases between. CDR1 is MDHEN, CDR2 SYDVKM, per germline. Remarks on this clone: Antigen specificity is unknown.

CD4+CD25+CD127- Tregs, CD4+CD25- non-Tregs, CD4 and CD8 cells were sorted. The table came from immunoSEQ multiplex PCR; TCRdb's copy has only in-frame clones and leaves some out. The table lists roughly 80,000 clones, 95% to 98% of them singletons. The clonotype was recovered from a human donor who received a combined kidney and bone marrow transplant. This chain connects TRBV28 to TRBJ2-5, with D possibly TRBD2 on 5 matching bases. The material was CD4+ T cells from blood, obtained before the transplant. CDR3 in DNA: TGTGCCAGCCAGGCTAGCCTCAGTGCCCAGTACTTC. Translation gives CASQASLSAQYF.